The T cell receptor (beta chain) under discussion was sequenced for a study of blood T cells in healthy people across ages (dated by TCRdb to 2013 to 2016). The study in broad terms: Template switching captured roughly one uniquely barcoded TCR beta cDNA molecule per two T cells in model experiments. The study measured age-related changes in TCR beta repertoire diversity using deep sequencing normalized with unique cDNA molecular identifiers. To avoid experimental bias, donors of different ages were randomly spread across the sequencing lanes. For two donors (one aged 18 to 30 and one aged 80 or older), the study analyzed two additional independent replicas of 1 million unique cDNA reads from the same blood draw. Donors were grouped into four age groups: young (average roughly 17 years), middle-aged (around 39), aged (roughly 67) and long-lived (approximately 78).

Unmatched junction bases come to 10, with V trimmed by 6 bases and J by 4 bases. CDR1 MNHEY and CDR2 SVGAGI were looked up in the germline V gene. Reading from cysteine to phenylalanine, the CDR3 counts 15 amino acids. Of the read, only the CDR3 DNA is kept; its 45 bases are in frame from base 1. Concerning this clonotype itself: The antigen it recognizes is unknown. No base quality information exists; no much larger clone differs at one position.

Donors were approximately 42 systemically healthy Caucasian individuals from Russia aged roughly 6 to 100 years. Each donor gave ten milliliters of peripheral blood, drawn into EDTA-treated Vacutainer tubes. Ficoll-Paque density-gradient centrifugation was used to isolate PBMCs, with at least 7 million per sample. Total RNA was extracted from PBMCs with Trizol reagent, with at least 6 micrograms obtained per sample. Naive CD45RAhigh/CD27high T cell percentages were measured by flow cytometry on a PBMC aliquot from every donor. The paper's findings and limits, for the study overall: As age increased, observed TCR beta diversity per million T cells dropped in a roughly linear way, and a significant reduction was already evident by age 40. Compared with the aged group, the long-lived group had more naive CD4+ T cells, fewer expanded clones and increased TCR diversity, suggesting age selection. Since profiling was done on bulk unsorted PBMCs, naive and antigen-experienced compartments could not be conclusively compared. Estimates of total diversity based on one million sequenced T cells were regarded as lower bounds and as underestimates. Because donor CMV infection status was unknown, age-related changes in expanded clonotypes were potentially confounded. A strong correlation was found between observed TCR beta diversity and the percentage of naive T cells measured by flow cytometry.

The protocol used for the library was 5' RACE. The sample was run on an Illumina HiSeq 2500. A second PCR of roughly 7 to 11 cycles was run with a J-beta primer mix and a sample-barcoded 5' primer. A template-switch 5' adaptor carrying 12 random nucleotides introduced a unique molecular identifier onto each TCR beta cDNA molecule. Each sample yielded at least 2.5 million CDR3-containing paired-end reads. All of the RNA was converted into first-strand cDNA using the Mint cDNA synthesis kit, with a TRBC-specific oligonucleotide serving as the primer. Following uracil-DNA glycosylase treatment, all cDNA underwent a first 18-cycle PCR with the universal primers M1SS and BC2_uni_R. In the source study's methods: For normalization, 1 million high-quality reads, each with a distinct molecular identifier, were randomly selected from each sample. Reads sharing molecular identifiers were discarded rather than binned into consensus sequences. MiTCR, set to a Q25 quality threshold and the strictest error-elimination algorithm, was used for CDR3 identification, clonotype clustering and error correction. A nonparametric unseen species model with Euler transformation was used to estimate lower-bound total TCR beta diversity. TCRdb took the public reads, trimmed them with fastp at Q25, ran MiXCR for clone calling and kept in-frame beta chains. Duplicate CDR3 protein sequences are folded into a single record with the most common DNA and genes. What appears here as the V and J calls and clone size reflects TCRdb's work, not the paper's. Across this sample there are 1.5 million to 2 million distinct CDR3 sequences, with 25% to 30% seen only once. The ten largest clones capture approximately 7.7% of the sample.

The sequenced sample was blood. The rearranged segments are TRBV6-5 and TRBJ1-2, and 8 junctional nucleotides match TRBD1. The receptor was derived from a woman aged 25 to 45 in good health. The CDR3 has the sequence CASRATGTGTYGYTF. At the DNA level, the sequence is TGTGCCAGCAGAGCAACCGGGACAGGCACCTATGGCTACACCTTC.